Included here is one T cell receptor (beta chain) sequence, with context. There are a few counts of this clone. Its antigen is still unknown. Base qualities are missing; no much larger clone stands one base away. The intended sense of this specimen's time point label: after neoadjuvant nivolumab, at surgical resection. None of the patients had received prior systemic or radiation treatment, and all were newly diagnosed with stage II-IVA oral cavity squamous cell carcinoma. The cohort consisted of patients with HPV-negative, locally advanced oral cavity squamous cell carcinoma. Peripheral blood mononuclear cells were analyzed directly and were not maintained or expanded in culture. The samples were obtained from a longitudinal correlative study of a single-arm phase II trial testing neoadjuvant nivolumab in oral cavity squamous cell carcinoma. Subject-matched pre- and post-treatment PBMCs and tumors from three responders and three non-responders underwent genomic DNA-based TCRbeta sequencing. Peripheral blood mononuclear cells were collected before nivolumab treatment and were collected again after treatment, at the time of surgery. The Maxwell RSC DNA from Cells kit was used to isolate genomic DNA from PBMCs.

This entry is derived from a study of neoadjuvant anti-PD-1 for oral cavity cancer (dated by TCRdb to 2020 to 2023). About the full investigation: Before curative-intent surgical resection, most patients were given three to four biweekly doses of nivolumab at 3 mg/kg. Responders were defined as patients with complete response, partial response or stable disease by RECIST 1.1; non-responders were defined as patients with progression. For patients who did not progress, a fourth nivolumab dose was given around day 43, followed by definitive surgical resection on days 50-56. There were roughly 11 patients in the parent correlative cohort, and the response rate was less than 40%. General findings and caveats noted by the study authors: A higher pretreatment blood Treg/Th17 ratio correlated with both higher pretreatment blood TCRbeta clonality and lower post-treatment tumor TCRbeta clonality. After neoadjuvant nivolumab, T cell clonality (Gini index) in PBMCs was significantly higher in non-responders than in responders. TCR analyses included only a few patients per response group, and the authors called for larger cohorts for validation.

The CDR3 goes from the cysteine to the phenylalanine over 12 residues. Only the CDR3 DNA is retained, 36 bases long and in frame from the first base. The V end loses 1 base and the J end loses 8 bases, and a stretch of 8 bases separates them. CDR1 and CDR2 are drawn from the germline V gene (reference sequence): SEHNR, FQNEAQ. For deep sequencing of PBMC libraries, mostly 450 to 500 ng of input genomic DNA was used, and six replicates were run per sample. TCRbeta libraries were prepared with the immunoSEQ hsTCRbeta kit according to the manufacturer's instructions. The completed libraries were mixed into a single pool at 3 nM, then sequenced with an Illumina NovaSeq 6000 S4 flow cell. As for how the authors treated the data: The immunoSEQ Analyzer was used for raw data preprocessing and quality control. The analysis was limited to productive rearrangements, and each clonotype was defined by a unique CDR3 amino acid sequence. Using the R package tcR, the researchers computed the Gini-Simpson index as their estimate of repertoire clonality. Gini indices were compared with Student's t test, and associations with tumor size change were assessed by Pearson correlation. Held by TCRdb, this immuneACCESS table contains in-frame sequences only and omits some clones. Under half of the omission traces to an unresolved V gene where checked; the cause of the rest is unknown. V and J calls and clone size are as listed in that table; D and trimming were resolved from the DNA. A total of fewer than 90,000 clones appear in this sample, around 83% of them only once. Around 3.2% of the sample is taken by the ten largest.

The source is a person aged 35-79 years with oral cavity squamous cell carcinoma. The specimen comprised PBMCs, sampled after nivolumab (anti-PD-1) treatment. Recombination connected TRBV7-9 to TRBJ1-2, with no confident D gene call. The CDR3: CASSLGVAGYTF. The DNA sequence is as follows: TGTGCCAGCAGCTTAGGCGTGGCCGGCTACACCTTC.